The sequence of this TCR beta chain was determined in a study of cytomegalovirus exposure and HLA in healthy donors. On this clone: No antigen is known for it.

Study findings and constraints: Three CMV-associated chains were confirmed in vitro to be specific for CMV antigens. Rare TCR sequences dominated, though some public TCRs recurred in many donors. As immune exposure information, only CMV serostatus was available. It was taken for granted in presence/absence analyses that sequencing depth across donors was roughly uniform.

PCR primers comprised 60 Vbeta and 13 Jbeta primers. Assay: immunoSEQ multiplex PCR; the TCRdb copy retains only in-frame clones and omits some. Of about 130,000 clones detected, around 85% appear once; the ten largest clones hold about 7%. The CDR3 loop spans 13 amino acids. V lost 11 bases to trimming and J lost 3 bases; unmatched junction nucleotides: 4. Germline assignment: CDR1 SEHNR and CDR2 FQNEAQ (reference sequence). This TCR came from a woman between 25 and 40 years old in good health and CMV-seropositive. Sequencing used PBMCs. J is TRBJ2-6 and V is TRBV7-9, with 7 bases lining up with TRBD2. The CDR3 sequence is CAVGEGGANVLTF. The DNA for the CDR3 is TGTGCCGTAGGGGAGGGTGGGGCCAACGTCCTGACTTTC. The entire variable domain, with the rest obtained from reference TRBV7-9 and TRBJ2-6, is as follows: DTGVSQNPRHKITKRGQNVTFRCDPISEHNRLYWYRQTLGQGPEFLTYFQNEAQLEKSRLLSDRFSAERPKGSFSTLEIQRTEQGDSAMYLCAVGEGGANVLTFGAGSRLTVL.